The next 32 T cell receptor beta chains were all read from a single sample in a study of T-cell reconstitution after alpha-beta-depleted transplantation in children (dated by TCRdb to about 2016). Library method: PCR. The run used an Illumina HiSeq 2500. TCR library preparation used molecular barcoding, with unique molecular identifiers applied to normalize quantification of the TCRbeta repertoire. Clones were called with MiXCR by TCRdb after fastp trimmed the public reads at Q25, and only in-frame beta chains were retained. Rows are combined by CDR3 protein, so each entry shows the most common genes and DNA. In this sample the table shows a few hundred thousand distinct CDR3 sequences, 25% to 30% of which occur a single time. In total, the top ten clones hold 30% to 40% of the sample. The treatment or condition label, read with the paper, signifies: allogeneic hematopoietic cell transplantation with graft depleted of TCRalphabeta T cells and CD19 B cells.

This specimen consisted of PBMCs, obtained before TCRalphabeta/CD19-depleted stem cell transplant. All receptors derive from a boy younger than two with Wiskott-Aldrich syndrome, due to receive a stem cell transplant.

V usage is TRBV28 and J usage is TRBJ2-5; D not certain. In germline, CDR1 is MDHEN, CDR2 SYDVKM. There are 13 residues in the CDR3. Trimming removed 6 bases at V and 0 bases at J, with 8 bases between. The CDR3 DNA sequence: TGTGCCAGCAGATACAGCTACCAAGAGACCCAGTACTTC. Translation: CASRYSYQETQYF.

CDR3 sequence (DNA): TGTGCCACCAGTGATGGGGCGGGGGATACGCAGTATTTT. Translation gives CATSDGAGDTQYF. V gene TRBV24-1 combines with J gene TRBJ2-3; a weak D match, TRBD2 (6 bases). The CDR3 has 13 amino acids. V was trimmed by 3 bases and J by 6 bases, leaving 9 bases between them. Germline V gives CDR1 KGHDR, CDR2 SFDVKD.

The chain uses TRBV12-3 or TRBV12-4 and TRBJ2-5; D not resolved. The CDR3 loop spans 15 amino acids. Trimming left V 6 bases short and J 5 bases short, with 19 bases between. CDR3 DNA: TGTGCCAGCAGCCCAGAAGGACGTCCAGAGGAGACCCAGTACTTC. It specifies CASSPEGRPEETQYF.

There are a few counts of this clonotype. The DNA of the CDR3 is TGTGCCAGCAGTTTAAGAGAAGCCAACTATGGCTACACCTTC. Its protein is CASSLREANYGYTF. V and J are TRBV12-3 or TRBV12-4 and TRBJ1-2; D is unresolved. V dropped 2 bases and J dropped 2 bases, with 9 bases sitting between them. CDR3 length: 14 residues.

This chain uses TRBV18 with TRBJ1-1; 7 positions match TRBD1. Germline values: CDR1 KGHSH, CDR2 LQKENI. CDR3 length: 15 residues. The V segment lost 3 bases and the J segment 11 bases; nucleotides outside the gene matches: 15. The CDR3 nucleotides read TGTGCCAGCTCACCCCCCGACAGGGCCGAGGAATTGGCTTTCTTT. Residues: CASSPPDRAEELAFF.

The sample holds a few counts of this clonotype. The chain has TRBV10-3 and TRBJ1-2; no clear D gene. Trimming removed 3 bases from V and 6 bases from J, with 20 bases in between. Germline V gene sequence: CDR1 ENHRY, CDR2 SYGVKD. CDR3 length equals 16 residues. The CDR3 protein is CAISDPVGGGIHGYTF. CDR3 coding DNA: TGTGCCATCAGTGACCCTGTGGGCGGAGGGATCCATGGCTACACCTTC.

The chain employs TRBV20-1 and TRBJ2-7; D could derive from TRBD1 or TRBD2 (6 bases each). This CDR3 is built from 14 residues. CDR1 and CDR2 from the germline V gene are DFQATT and SNEGSKA (reference sequence). Trimming took off 5 bases at V and 1 base at J, with 15 bases between the two ends. The CDR3 spells CSARVGGRSYEQYF. CDR3 DNA sequence: TGCAGTGCTCGTGTCGGGGGCAGGTCCTACGAGCAGTACTTC.

This clonotype was counted only a few times. CDR3 DNA: TGTGCCAGCAGCAAAGTCTTGCTCGACTCCTACGAGCAGTACTTC. Residues: CASSKVLLDSYEQYF. This chain connects TRBV21-1 to TRBJ2-7. TRBV21-1 is designated a pseudogene. CDR3 length: 15 amino acids.

This clonotype was seen repeatedly, ten times or more. The gene calls are TRBV11-2 and TRBJ2-1; 16 bases align to TRBD2. The CDR3 is 18 amino acids. V lost 4 bases, J lost 3 bases, and 6 bases stayed unmatched. The germline V gene has CDR1 SGHAT and CDR2 FQNNGV. CDR3 residues: CASSSGLAGGPSYNEQFF. CDR3 DNA: TGTGCCAGCAGCTCGGGACTAGCGGGAGGGCCTAGCTACAATGAGCAGTTCTTC.

This clonotype was counted between two and nine times. The V gene is TRBV2, the J gene TRBJ2-4; a possible D gene is TRBD2 (5 bases). Trimming cost V 4 bases and J 3 bases, with 13 bases left between them. The CDR3 runs to 15 residues. Germline V lookup: CDR1 SNHLY, CDR2 FYNNEI. The CDR3 coding sequence is TGTGCCAGCAGTGTCGAGGGTTTGGGCAAAAACATTCAGTACTTC. As protein: CASSVEGLGKNIQYF. Variable domain in full (rest from reference TRBV2 and TRBJ2-4): EPEVTQTPSHQVTQMGQEVILRCVPISNHLYFYWYRQILGQKVEFLVSFYNNEISEKSEIFDDQFSVERPDGSNFTLKIRSTKLEDSAMYFCASSVEGLGKNIQYFGAGTRLSVL.

This clonotype was seen a few times. The gene calls are TRBV12-3 or TRBV12-4 and TRBJ2-2; D is tentatively TRBD1 or TRBD2 (5 bases each). The CDR3 is made up of 16 amino acids. Trimming shortened V by 6 bases and J by 6 bases, and 20 bases separated the two germline ends. The CDR3 protein is CASSRPGPKRAGELFF. The CDR3 bases are TGTGCCAGCAGCCGTCCGGGACCCAAAAGGGCCGGGGAGCTGTTTTTT.

CDR3 coding DNA: TGTGCCAGCAGCCACTTCGGCTACGAGCAGTACTTC. Translation gives CASSHFGYEQYF. The genes are TRBV3-1 and TRBJ2-7; D ambiguous. There are 12 residues in the CDR3. Germline V gene lookup returns CDR1 LGHDT and CDR2 YNNKEL (reference sequence). Deletions cut 3 bases from V and 3 bases from J, with 6 bases between.

CDR3 region: CSVRTGEKLFF. For the CDR3, the DNA is TGCAGCGTGAGGACAGGGGAAAAACTGTTTTTT. The chain couples TRBV29-1 to TRBJ1-4; 8 bases fit TRBD1. Germline-derived CDR1 and CDR2 are SQVTM and ANQGSEA. This CDR3 is 11 amino acids long. V trimming: 6 bases; J trimming: 8 bases; junction bases outside the gene matches: 2.

This clonotype was seen more than once but under ten times. This rearrangement joins TRBV12-3 or TRBV12-4 to TRBJ1-3; D perhaps matches TRBD1 (5 bases). V dropped 6 bases and J dropped 4 bases, with 10 bases sitting between them. The CDR3 loop spans 13 amino acids. The CDR3 here is CASRQDSGNTIYF. The CDR3 DNA is TGTGCCAGCAGACAGGATTCAGGAAACACCATATATTTT.

This chain links TRBV25-1 with TRBJ1-1; 7 nucleotides agree with TRBD1. Germline V lookup: CDR1 MGHDK, CDR2 SYGVNS. V lost 10 bases to trimming and J lost 1 base; unmatched junction nucleotides: 6. The CDR3 has 13 residues. CDR3 sequence reads: CATTGVGNTEAFF. The CDR3 bases are TGTGCCACAACAGGGGTTGGGAACACTGAAGCTTTCTTT.

This clonotype was found once. The rearrangement joins TRBV7-9 to TRBJ1-3; D uncertain. The germline V gene has CDR1 SEHNR and CDR2 FQNEAQ (reference sequence). Trimming removed 4 bases from V and 0 bases from J, with 13 bases in between. CDR3 length: 16 residues. The DNA for the CDR3 is TGTGCCAGCAGCTCCGCGGCCGTCTTCTCTGGAAACACCATATATTTT. Its translation is CASSSAAVFSGNTIYF.

This chain joins TRBV27 and TRBJ2-7; 9 bases line up with TRBD1. Germline V gene lookup returns CDR1 MNHEY and CDR2 SMNVEV (reference sequence). The CDR3 consists of 17 residues. The junction had 11 bases not matched to a gene; V was cut back by 5 bases and J by 0 bases. This chain's CDR3 is CASSPKPTGGISYEQYF. The CDR3 DNA follows: TGTGCCAGCAGTCCAAAACCGACAGGGGGGATCTCCTACGAGCAGTACTTC.

CDR3: CAISGGLAGTNEQFF. CDR3 DNA sequence: TGTGCCATCAGTGGGGGACTAGCGGGGACAAATGAGCAGTTCTTC. The chain couples TRBV10-3 to TRBJ2-1, with 13 bases lining up with TRBD2. The CDR3 loop spans 15 amino acids. CDR1 ENHRY and CDR2 SYGVKD come from the germline V gene. V lost 4 bases to trimming and J lost 7 bases; unmatched junction nucleotides: 4.

A few counts support this clonotype. The V and J genes are TRBV5-1 and TRBJ2-2, with TRBD1 matching 10 bases. Germline V gives CDR1 SGHRS, CDR2 YFSETQ. CDR3 length: 15 amino acids. The J segment lost 6 bases and the V segment lost 2 bases, leaving 4 bases of the junction unmatched. The CDR3 sequence is CASSLTGQGSGELFF. CDR3 coding DNA: TGCGCCAGCAGCTTAACGGGACAGGGGTCCGGGGAGCTGTTTTTT.

This clonotype appeared a few times. The V gene is TRBV12-3 or TRBV12-4, the J gene TRBJ2-1; 9 bases align to TRBD2. The CDR3 covers 18 residues. V lost 7 bases, J lost 9 bases, and 22 bases stayed unmatched. CDR3 in amino acids: CASTRTQLAGVSYTEQFF. For the CDR3, the DNA is TGTGCCAGCACCCGAACCCAATTAGCGGGGGTCTCGTATACTGAGCAGTTCTTC.

The chain recombines TRBV10-1 with TRBJ2-3, with 9 positions matching TRBD2. With V trimmed by 4 bases and J by 0 bases, 5 bases remained unmatched. This CDR3 comprises 16 residues. Germline V gene lookup returns CDR1 WNHNN and CDR2 SYGVQD (reference sequence). The CDR3 DNA follows: TGCGCCAGCAGTGTTTCCAGCGGGAGGAGCACAGATACGCAGTATTTT. Its protein product is CASSVSSGRSTDTQYF.

This clonotype was counted between two and nine times. This chain links TRBV28 with TRBJ2-1; D is undetermined. Germline loops: CDR1 MDHEN, CDR2 SYDVKM. This CDR3 spans 14 amino acids. Between the trimmed V and J ends, which lost 2 bases and 5 bases, there was a span of 10 bases. The CDR3 DNA reads as TGTGCCAGCAGTTTAACCTATCGAAACAATGAGCAGTTCTTC. The encoded protein is CASSLTYRNNEQFF.

The gene calls are TRBV28 and TRBJ2-4, with 8 bases lining up with TRBD2. Trimming removed 2 bases from V and 0 bases from J; junction bases left unmatched: 0. The germline V gene has CDR1 MDHEN and CDR2 SYDVKM. This CDR3 contains 15 residues. CDR3 residues: CASSLAGGAKNIQYF. The CDR3 DNA is TGTGCCAGCAGTTTAGCGGGAGGAGCCAAAAACATTCAGTACTTC. Using reference TRBV28 and TRBJ2-4 for the parts outside the CDR3, the full variable domain is DVKVTQSSRYLVKRTGEKVFLECVQDMDHENMFWYRQDPGLGLRLIYFSYDVKMKEKGDIPEGYSVSREKKERFSLILESASTNQTSMYLCASSLAGGAKNIQYFGAGTRLSVL.

There are a few counts of this clonotype. V gene TRBV24-1 combines with J gene TRBJ2-1, with 8 bases fitting TRBD1. CDR1 and CDR2 (germline): KGHDR, SFDVKD. The V and J ends lost 2 bases and 5 bases, in that order; junction bases with no gene match: 4. The CDR3 sequence is 15 residues long. In DNA, the CDR3 is TGTGCCACCAGTGATTCGGGACAGGTCAACAATGAGCAGTTCTTC. As protein: CATSDSGQVNNEQFF.

This rearrangement joins TRBV20-1 to TRBJ1-5; 9 bases line up with TRBD1. Trimming removed 6 bases from V and 6 bases from J; junction bases left unmatched: 9. Germline CDR1 is DFQATT and CDR2 is SNEGSKA (reference sequence). The length of the CDR3 is 14 residues. CDR3 in DNA: TGCAGTGCCATTCCGGGGGACAGGGCTCAGCCCCAGCATTTT. Its translation: CSAIPGDRAQPQHF.

The table lists this clonotype with a few counts. The chain employs TRBV7-9 and TRBJ2-7; D uncertain. V was pared by 3 bases and J by 0 bases, with 15 bases between. The CDR3 sequence is 16 residues long. Germline loops: CDR1 SEHNR, CDR2 FQNEAQ (reference sequence). CDR3 sequence reads: CASSFGRAQASYEQYF. CDR3 sequence (DNA): TGTGCCAGCAGCTTCGGTAGGGCGCAGGCCTCCTACGAGCAGTACTTC.

The J gene is TRBJ2-1, the V gene TRBV5-1; 9 bases map to TRBD2. The V gene's germline CDR1 is SGHRS and CDR2 YFSETQ. The CDR3 contains 15 residues. V lost 4 bases, J lost 4 bases, and 6 bases stayed unmatched. The CDR3 spells CASSVYSGGYNEQFF. CDR3 DNA: TGCGCCAGCAGCGTATATAGCGGGGGTTACAATGAGCAGTTCTTC.

The chain couples TRBV5-1 to TRBJ2-7; no definite D call. This CDR3 contains 14 residues. Germline loops: CDR1 SGHRS, CDR2 YFSETQ. Trimming stripped 0 bases from V and 0 bases from J, with 7 bases between. For the CDR3, the DNA is TGCGCCAGCAGCTTGGAGGTGAGCTCCTACGAGCAGTACTTC. Protein: CASSLEVSSYEQYF.

This clonotype was picked up a small number of times. The V and J genes are TRBV5-1 and TRBJ2-2; D gene ambiguous. Germline V gene data show CDR1 as SGHRS and CDR2 as YFSETQ. The CDR3 totals 14 residues. V lost 0 bases and J lost 6, with 9 bases in between. CDR3 coding DNA: TGCGCCAGCAGCTTGGAAGGGTTAGCCGGGGAGCTGTTTTTT. Translating it yields CASSLEGLAGELFF.

The chain uses TRBV30 and TRBJ2-5; 7 positions match TRBD1. This CDR3 is built from 15 residues. Germline CDR1 GTSNPN, CDR2 SVGIG (reference sequence). The V and J ends lost 2 bases and 5 bases, in that order; junction bases with no gene match: 11. The CDR3 nucleotides are TGTGCCTGGAGTTTCCGGGACAGTAGGTTGGAGACCCAGTACTTC. Translating it yields CAWSFRDSRLETQYF. The full variable domain, completed using reference TRBV30 and TRBJ2-5, is SQTIHQWPATLVQPVGSPLSLECTVEGTSNPNLYWYRQAAGRGLQLLFYSVGIGQISSEVPQNLSASRPQDRQFILSSKKLLLSDSGFYLCAWSFRDSRLETQYFGPGTRLLVL.

This clonotype was seen only a few times. The chain has TRBV20-1 and TRBJ1-1; no definite D call. Germline V gene data show CDR1 as DFQATT and CDR2 as SNEGSKA (reference sequence). V gave up 1 base and J gave up 1 base, with 10 bases separating them. The CDR3 spans 14 residues. This CDR3 is CSARVVVSNTEAFF. CDR3 sequence (DNA): TGCAGTGCTAGAGTAGTCGTATCGAACACTGAAGCTTTCTTT.

This clonotype was seen repeatedly, ten times or more. This chain links TRBV3-1 with TRBJ2-7, with D uncertain. CDR1 LGHDT and CDR2 YNNKEL come from the germline V gene (reference sequence). The V end lost 2 bases, the J end lost 6 bases, and 5 bases lay between the germline ends. The CDR3 length is 11 residues. CDR3 nucleotides: TGTGCCAGCAGCCAACTGAGCGAGCAGTACTTC. This gives the protein CASSQLSEQYF.